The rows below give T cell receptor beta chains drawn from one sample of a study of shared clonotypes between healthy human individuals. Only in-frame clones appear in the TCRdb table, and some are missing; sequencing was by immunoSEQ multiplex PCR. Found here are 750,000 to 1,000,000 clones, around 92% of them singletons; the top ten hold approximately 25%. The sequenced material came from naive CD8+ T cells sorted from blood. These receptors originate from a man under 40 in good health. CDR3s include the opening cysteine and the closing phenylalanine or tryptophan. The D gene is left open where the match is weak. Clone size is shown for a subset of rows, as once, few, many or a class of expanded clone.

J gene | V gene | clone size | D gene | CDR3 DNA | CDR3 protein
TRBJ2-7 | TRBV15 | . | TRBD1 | TGTGCCACCAGCAGAGAGGCCCCGGGACAGGGTGAATACGAGCAGTACTTC | CATSREAPGQGEYEQYF
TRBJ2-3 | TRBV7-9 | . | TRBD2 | TGTGCCAGCAGCCCCCCCCGGGGGGGGGACACAGATACGCAGTATTTT | CASSPPRGGDTDTQYF
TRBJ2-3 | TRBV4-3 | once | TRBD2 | TGCGCCAGCAGCCAAGTCATCGCGGGGGGCACAGATACGCAGTATTTT | CASSQVIAGGTDTQYF
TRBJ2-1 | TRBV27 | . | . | TGTGCCAGCAGTTTATTGGCGGGGAGCTCCTACAATGAGCAGTTCTTC | CASSLLAGSSYNEQFF
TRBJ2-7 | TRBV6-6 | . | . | TGTGCCAGCAGTTACTCGAACGAGCAGTACTTC | CASSYSNEQYF
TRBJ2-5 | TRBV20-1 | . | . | TGCAGTGCCGACCAAGAGACCCAGTACTTC | CSADQETQYF
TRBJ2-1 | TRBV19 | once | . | TGTGCCAGTTCTGAGTCGGTCCTACTCTACAATGAGCAGTTCTTC | CASSESVLLYNEQFF
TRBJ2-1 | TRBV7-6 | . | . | TGTGCCAGCAGCTTAGAGGCGGCCGCTGGGTTGCATGAGCAGTTCTTC | CASSLEAAAGLHEQFF
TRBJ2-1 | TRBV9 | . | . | TGTGCCAGCAGCGTAATGGTGGGAAGCTCCTACAATGAGCAGTTCTTC | CASSVMVGSSYNEQFF
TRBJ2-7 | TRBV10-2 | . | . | TGCGCCAGCAGTGCGGACGGCTCCTACGAGCAGTACTTC | CASSADGSYEQYF
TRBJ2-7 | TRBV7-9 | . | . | TGTGCCAGCAGCTTAGATTCTAGGGCGGCGAGCTCCTACGAGCAGTACTTC | CASSLDSRAASSYEQYF
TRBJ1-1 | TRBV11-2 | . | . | TGTGCCAGCAGTCCCGGAATTGAAGCTTTCTTT | CASSPGIEAFF
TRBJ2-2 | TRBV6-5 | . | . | TGTGCCAGCTTACCCCAGGGAAACACCGGGGAGCTGTTTTTT | CASLPQGNTGELFF
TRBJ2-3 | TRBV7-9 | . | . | TGTGCCAGCAGCATGGACGAAGATGGAGATACGCAGTATTTT | CASSMDEDGDTQYF
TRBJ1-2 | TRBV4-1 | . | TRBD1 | TGCGCCAGCAGCCAAGTCAGGACAGGTGACGGCTACACCTTC | CASSQVRTGDGYTF
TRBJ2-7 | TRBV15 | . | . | TGTGCCACCAGCCCCGATCCCGCGGTTACCTCCTACGAGCAGTACTTC | CATSPDPAVTSYEQYF
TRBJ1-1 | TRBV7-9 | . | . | TGTGCCAGCAGCTTAGCCACTGAAGCTTTCTTT | CASSLATEAFF
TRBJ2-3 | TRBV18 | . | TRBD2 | TGTGCCAGCTCACCACCTTCTAGCGGGTTCAACACAGATACGCAGTATTTT | CASSPPSSGFNTDTQYF
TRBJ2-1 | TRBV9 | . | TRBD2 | TGTGCCAGCAGCGGGACTAGCGGGAGGGTTGAGCAGTTCTTC | CASSGTSGRVEQFF
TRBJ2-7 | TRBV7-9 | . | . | TGTGCCAGCAAGCAGTGGGTTGGCGAGCAGTACTTC | CASKQWVGEQYF
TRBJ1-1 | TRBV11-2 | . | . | TGTGCCAGCAGCCCCGTGGGTATGAACACTGAAGCTTTCTTT | CASSPVGMNTEAFF
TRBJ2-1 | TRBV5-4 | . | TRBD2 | TGTGCCAGCAGCTTGATCGGGTCTAGCGGGAACTATGAGCAGTTCTTC | CASSLIGSSGNYEQFF
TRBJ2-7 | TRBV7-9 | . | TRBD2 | TGTGCCAGCAGCCAGACTAGCGGGAATCCCTACGAGCAGTACTTC | CASSQTSGNPYEQYF
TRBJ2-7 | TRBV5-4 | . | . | TGTGCCGTTACGGACTACACTGAGCAGTACTTC | CAVTDYTEQYF
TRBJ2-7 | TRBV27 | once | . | TGTGCCAGCAGGCAGGAGCCCGGGACCCACGAGCAGTACTTC | CASRQEPGTHEQYF
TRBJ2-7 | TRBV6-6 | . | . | TGTGCCAGCAGTTACTCGAGGACTTACGAGCAGTACTTC | CASSYSRTYEQYF
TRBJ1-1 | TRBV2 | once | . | TGTGCCAGCAGTTTGAACACTGAAGCTTTCTTT | CASSLNTEAFF
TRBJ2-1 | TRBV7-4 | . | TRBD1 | TGTGCCAGCAGCTCCCGGGACAGGGTCGCTAATGAGCAGTTCTTC | CASSSRDRVANEQFF
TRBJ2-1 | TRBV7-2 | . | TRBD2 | TGTGCCAGCAGCTCCCCCGGGGGGGGCCCCTACAATGAGCAGTTCTTC | CASSSPGGGPYNEQFF
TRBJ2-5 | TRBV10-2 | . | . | TGCGCCAGCAGTCACGCGCCGGACGGGACCGAGACCCAGTACTTC | CASSHAPDGTETQYF